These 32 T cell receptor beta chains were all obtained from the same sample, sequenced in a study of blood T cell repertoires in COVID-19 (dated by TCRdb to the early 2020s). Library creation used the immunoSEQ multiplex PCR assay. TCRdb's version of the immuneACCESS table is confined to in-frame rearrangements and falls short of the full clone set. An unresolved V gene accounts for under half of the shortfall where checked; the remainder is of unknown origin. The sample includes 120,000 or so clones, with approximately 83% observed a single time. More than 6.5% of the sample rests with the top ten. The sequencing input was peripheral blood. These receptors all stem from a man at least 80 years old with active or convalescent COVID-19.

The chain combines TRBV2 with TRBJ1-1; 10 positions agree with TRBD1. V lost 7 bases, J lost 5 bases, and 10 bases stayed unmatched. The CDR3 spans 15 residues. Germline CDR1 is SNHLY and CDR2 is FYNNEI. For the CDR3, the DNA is TGTGCCAGCACCGGGACAGGGGCACGTGGGACTGAAGCTTTCTTT. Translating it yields CASTGTGARGTEAFF.

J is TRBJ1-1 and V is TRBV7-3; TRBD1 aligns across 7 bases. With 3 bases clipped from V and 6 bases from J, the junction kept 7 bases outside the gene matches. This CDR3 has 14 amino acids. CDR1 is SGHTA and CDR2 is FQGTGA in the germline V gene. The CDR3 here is CASSFGPQGAEAFF. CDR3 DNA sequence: TGTGCCAGCAGCTTCGGCCCCCAGGGGGCTGAAGCTTTCTTT.

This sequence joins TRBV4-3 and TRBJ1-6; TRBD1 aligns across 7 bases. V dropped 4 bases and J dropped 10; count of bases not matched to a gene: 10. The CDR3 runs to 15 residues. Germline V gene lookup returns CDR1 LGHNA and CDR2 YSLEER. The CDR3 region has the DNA TGCGCCAGCAGCCGCTTCAGGGGGTACGGCTCACCCCTCCACTTT. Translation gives CASSRFRGYGSPLHF.

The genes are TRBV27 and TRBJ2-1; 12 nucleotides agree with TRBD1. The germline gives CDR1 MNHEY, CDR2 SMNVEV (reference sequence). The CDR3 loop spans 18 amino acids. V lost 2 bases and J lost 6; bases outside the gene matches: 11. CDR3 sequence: CASSLGTGGSTWGNEQFF. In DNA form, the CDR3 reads TGTGCCAGCAGTTTAGGGACAGGGGGCTCTACGTGGGGCAATGAGCAGTTCTTC.

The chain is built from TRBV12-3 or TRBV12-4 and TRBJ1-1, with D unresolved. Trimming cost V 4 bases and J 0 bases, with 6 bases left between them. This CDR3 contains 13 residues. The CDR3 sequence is CASSSQMNTEAFF. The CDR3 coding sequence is TGTGCCAGCAGTTCCCAGATGAACACTGAAGCTTTCTTT.

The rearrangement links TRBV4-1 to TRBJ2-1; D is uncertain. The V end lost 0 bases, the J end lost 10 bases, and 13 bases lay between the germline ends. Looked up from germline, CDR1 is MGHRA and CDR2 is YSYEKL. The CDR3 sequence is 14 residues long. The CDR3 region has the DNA TGCGCCAGCAGCCAAGATGTTAGTGGCGGAGAGCAGTTCTTC. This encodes CASSQDVSGGEQFF.

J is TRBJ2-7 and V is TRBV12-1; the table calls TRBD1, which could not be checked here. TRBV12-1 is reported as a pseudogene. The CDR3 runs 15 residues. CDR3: CASSFGWDRGCEQYF. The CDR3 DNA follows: TGTGCCAGCAGCTTTGGCTGGGACAGGGGGTGCGAGCAGTACTTC.

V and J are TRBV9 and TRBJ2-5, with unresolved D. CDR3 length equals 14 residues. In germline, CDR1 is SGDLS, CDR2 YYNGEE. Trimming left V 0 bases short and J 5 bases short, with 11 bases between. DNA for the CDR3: TGTGCCAGCAGCGTAGAAAACTCCTTGGAGACCCAGTACTTC. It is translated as CASSVENSLETQYF.

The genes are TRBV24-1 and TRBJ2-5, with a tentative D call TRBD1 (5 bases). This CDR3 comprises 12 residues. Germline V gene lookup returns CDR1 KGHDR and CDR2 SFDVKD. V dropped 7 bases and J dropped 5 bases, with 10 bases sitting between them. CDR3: CATRDPGETQYF. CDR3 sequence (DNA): TGTGCCACCAGGGACCCAGGGGAGACCCAGTACTTC.

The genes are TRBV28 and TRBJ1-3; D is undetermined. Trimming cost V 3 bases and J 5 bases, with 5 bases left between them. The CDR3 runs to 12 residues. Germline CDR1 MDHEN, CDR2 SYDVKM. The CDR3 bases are TGTGCCAGCAGTTTCCGTCGAAACACCATATATTTT. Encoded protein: CASSFRRNTIYF.

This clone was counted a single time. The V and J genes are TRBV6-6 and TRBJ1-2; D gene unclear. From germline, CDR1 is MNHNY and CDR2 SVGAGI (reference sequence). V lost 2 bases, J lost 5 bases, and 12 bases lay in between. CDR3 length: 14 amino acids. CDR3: CASSYTEYGYGYTF. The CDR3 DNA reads TGTGCCAGCAGTTACACGGAGTACGGTTATGGCTACACCTTC.

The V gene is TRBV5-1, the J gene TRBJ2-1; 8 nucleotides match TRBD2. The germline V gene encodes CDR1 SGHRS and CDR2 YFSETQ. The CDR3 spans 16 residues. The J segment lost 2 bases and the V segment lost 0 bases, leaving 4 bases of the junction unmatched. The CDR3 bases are TGCGCCAGCAGCTTGGACGGGGGGGCCCCCTACAATGAGCAGTTCTTC. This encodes CASSLDGGAPYNEQFF.

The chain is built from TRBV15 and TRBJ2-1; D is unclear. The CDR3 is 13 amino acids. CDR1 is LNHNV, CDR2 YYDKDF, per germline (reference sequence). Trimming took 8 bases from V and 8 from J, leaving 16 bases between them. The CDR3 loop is CATADVVSYEQFF. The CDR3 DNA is TGTGCCACCGCCGATGTGGTGAGTTATGAGCAGTTCTTC.

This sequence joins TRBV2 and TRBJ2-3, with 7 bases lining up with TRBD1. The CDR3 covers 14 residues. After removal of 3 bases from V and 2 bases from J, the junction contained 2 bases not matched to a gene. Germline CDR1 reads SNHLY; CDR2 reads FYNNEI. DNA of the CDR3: TGTGCCAGCAGTGAGAGGGGGCCCACAGATACGCAGTATTTT. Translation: CASSERGPTDTQYF.

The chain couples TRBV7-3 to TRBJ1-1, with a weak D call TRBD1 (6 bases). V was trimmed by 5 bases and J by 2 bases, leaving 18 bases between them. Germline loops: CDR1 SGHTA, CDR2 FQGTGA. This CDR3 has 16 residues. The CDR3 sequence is CASSPTTGKPNTEAFF. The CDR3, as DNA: TGTGCCAGCAGCCCTACGACAGGAAAGCCTAACACTGAAGCTTTCTTT.

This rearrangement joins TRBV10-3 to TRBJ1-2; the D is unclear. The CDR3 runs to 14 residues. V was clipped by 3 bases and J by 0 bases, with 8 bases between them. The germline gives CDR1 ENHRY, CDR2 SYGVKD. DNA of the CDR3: TGTGCCATCAGTGAAAGTGGCTCTAACTATGGCTACACCTTC. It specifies CAISESGSNYGYTF.

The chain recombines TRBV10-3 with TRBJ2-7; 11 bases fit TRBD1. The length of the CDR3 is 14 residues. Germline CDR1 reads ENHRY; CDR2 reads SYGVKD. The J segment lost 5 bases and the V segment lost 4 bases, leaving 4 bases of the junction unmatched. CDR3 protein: CAISVDRGRDEQYF. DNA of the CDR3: TGTGCCATCAGTGTGGACAGGGGGCGGGACGAGCAGTACTTC.

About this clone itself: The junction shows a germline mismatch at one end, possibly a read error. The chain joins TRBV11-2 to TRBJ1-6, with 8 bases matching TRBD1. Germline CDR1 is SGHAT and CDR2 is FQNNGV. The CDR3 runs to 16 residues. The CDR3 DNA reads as TGTGCCAGCAGATTAGAGACAGGGGAATATAATTCACCCCTCCACTTT. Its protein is CASRLETGEYNSPLHF.

The CDR3 loop reads CASSRDRGPYEQYF. Written as DNA, the CDR3 is TGTGCCAGCAGCAGGGACAGGGGCCCCTACGAGCAGTACTTC. This chain uses TRBV2 with TRBJ2-7, with 10 positions matching TRBD1. This CDR3 contains 14 residues. The germline V gene encodes CDR1 SNHLY and CDR2 FYNNEI. J lost 2 bases, V lost 6 bases, and 4 bases had no gene match.

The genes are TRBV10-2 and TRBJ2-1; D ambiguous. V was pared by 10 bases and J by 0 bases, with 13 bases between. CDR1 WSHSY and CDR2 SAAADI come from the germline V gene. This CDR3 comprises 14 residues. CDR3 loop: CATRPGASYNEQFF. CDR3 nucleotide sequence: TGCGCCACCAGGCCCGGTGCCTCCTACAATGAGCAGTTCTTC.

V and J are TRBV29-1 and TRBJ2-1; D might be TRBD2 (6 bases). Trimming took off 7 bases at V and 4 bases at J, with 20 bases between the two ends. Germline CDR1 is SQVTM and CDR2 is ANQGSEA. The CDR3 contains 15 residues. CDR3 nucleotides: TGCAGCGCCCTGGGGGGACGGGAAGATTACAATGAGCAGTTCTTC. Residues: CSALGGREDYNEQFF.

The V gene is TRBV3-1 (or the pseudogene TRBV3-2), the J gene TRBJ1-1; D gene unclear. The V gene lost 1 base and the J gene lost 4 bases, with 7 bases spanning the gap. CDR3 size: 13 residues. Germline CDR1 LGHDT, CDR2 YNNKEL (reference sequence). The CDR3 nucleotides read TGTGCCAGCAGCCAAGGGGCCGCCACTGAAGCTTTCTTT. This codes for CASSQGAATEAFF.

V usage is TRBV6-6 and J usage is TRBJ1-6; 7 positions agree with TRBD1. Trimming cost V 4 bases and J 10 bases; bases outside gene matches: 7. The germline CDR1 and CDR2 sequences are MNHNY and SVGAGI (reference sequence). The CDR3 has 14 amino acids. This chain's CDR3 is CASSSTGLSSPLHF. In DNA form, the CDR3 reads TGTGCCAGCAGTTCGACAGGGCTAAGCTCACCCCTCCACTTT.

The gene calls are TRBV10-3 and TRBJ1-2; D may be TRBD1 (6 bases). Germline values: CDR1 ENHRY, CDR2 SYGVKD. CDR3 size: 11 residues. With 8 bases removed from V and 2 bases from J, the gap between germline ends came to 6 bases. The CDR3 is CAIGGNYGYTF. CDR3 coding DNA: TGTGCCATCGGGGGCAACTATGGCTACACCTTC.

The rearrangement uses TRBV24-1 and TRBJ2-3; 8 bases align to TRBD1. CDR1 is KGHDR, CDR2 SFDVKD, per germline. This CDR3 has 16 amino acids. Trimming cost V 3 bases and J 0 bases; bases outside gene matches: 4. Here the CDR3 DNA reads TGTGCCACCAGTGATGTTACAGGGGGGAGCACAGATACGCAGTATTTT. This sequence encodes CATSDVTGGSTDTQYF.

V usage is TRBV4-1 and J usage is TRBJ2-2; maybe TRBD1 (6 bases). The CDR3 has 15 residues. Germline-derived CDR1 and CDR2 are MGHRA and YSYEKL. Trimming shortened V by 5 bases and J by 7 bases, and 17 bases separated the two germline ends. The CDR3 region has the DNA TGCGCCAGCAGCTACGGACAGATGCTCTTCGGGGAGCTGTTTTTT. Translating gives CASSYGQMLFGELFF.

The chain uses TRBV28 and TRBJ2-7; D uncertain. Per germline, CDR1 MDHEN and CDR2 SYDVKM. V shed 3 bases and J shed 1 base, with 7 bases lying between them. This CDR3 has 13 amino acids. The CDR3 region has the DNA TGTGCCAGCAGTTTCCCCCGGTCCTACGAGCAGTACTTC. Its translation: CASSFPRSYEQYF.

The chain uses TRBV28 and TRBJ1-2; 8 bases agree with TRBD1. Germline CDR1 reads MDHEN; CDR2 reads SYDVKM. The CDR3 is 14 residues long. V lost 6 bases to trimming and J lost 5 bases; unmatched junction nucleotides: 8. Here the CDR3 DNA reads TGTGCCAGCAGCTCCGGACAGGGTGTGTATGGCTACACCTTC. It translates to CASSSGQGVYGYTF.

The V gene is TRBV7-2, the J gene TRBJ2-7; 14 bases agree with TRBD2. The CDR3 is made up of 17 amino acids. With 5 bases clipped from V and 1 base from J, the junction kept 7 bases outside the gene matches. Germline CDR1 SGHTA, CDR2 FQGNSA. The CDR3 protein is CASSPGLAGGRSYEQYF. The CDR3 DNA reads TGTGCCAGCAGCCCTGGACTAGCGGGAGGTCGGTCCTACGAGCAGTACTTC.

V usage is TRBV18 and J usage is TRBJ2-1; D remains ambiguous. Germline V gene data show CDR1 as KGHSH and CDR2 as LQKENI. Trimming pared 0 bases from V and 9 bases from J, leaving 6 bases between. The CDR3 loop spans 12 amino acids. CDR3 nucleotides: TGTGCCAGCTCACCACCGGTCGGTGAGCAGTTCTTC. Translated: CASSPPVGEQFF.

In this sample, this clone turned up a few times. The CDR3 reads CASSLSAGGLTNYGYTF. DNA for the CDR3: TGTGCCAGCAGCTTATCGGCAGGGGGCCTTACTAACTATGGCTACACCTTC. V gene TRBV7-3 combines with J gene TRBJ1-2; 8 positions agree with TRBD1. Unmatched junction bases numbered 8, after V lost 2 bases and J lost 0 bases. The CDR3 sequence is 17 residues long. CDR1 and CDR2 from the germline V gene are SGHTA and FQGTGA. The entire variable domain, with the rest obtained from reference TRBV7-3 and TRBJ1-2, is as follows: GAGVSQTPSNKVTEKGKYVELRCDPISGHTALYWYRQSLGQGPEFLIYFQGTGAADDSGLPNDRFFAVRPEGSVSTLKIQRTERGDSAVYLCASSLSAGGLTNYGYTFGSGTRLTVV.

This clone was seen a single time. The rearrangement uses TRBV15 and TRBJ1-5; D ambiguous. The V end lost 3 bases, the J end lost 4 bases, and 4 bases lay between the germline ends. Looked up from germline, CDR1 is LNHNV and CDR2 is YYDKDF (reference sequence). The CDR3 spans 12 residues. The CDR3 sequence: CATSRTNQPQHF. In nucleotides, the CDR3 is TGTGCCACCAGCAGGACAAATCAGCCCCAGCATTTT.